The TCR beta chain described here comes from a study of CD8+ T cells in alopecia areata. Broader study findings: Many expanded lesional clones persisted during tofacitinib (in both scalp and blood). Because of a solitary nonresponder, the connection of baseline CD8+ expansion to response stays uncertain.

The CDR3 contains 12 residues. Germline assignment: CDR1 MNHEY and CDR2 SMNVEV (reference sequence). The V end was cut by 6 bases, the J end by 8 bases, with 11 bases between. Of note for this clone: Antigen unknown.

The sequencing template was cDNA reverse transcribed from extracted RNA. The assay was immunoSEQ multiplex PCR, and TCRdb's table has in-frame clones only and misses some. Of tens of thousands of clones listed, around 46% were seen once; the top ten hold around 20%. Specified treatment: oral pan-JAK inhibitor, 5-10 mg twice daily. The receptor comes from a human donor with alopecia areata. Here the sequenced sample was CD8+ T cells sorted from blood, taken at approximately week 36, from a patient treated with tofacitinib. The chain combines TRBV27 with TRBJ2-1; D perhaps matches TRBD1 (6 bases). The CDR3 here is CASSHEGDEQFF. Written as DNA, the CDR3 is TGTGCCAGCAGCCACGAGGGGGATGAGCAGTTCTTC.